The entry below gives a single T cell receptor (beta chain) sequence along with its context. Using immunoSEQ multiplex PCR, the repertoire was profiled, and TCRdb retains in-frame clones only, with some absent. The sample carries about 280,000 clones, 70% to 90% recorded once. The data were taken from a study of blood T cell repertoires in COVID-19. With 0 bases removed from V and 2 bases from J, the gap between germline ends came to 8 bases. This CDR3 comprises 14 residues. CDR1 SGDLS and CDR2 YYNGEE come from the germline V gene. The chain joins TRBV9 to TRBJ2-5, with D hard to call. The sequenced material came from peripheral blood. The source is a woman between 65 and 79 years old with acute or convalescent COVID-19. CDR3 coding DNA: TGTGCCAGCAGCGTAGGCGGTGCGCAAGAGACCCAGTACTTC. Its protein is CASSVGGAQETQYF.